Described below is a single T cell receptor beta chain sequence and its context. Its antigen is undetermined. Only healthy Caucasians were enrolled as donors. Trimming removed 2 bases from V and 4 bases from J, with 11 bases in between. There are 14 residues in the CDR3. CDR1 and CDR2 from the germline V gene are MNHEY and SVGAGI. The data originate from a study of identical twins. Overall study findings and caveats: Models underpredicted monozygotic twin sharing of out-of-frame TCR alpha. Memory repertoires lacked the insertion deficit that abundant cord blood beta clonotypes showed.

A universal primer site was created by template switching, with the cDNA bearing unique molecular identifiers. A single record per CDR3 protein comes from TCRdb applying MiXCR to the 5' RACE reads. The data contain 350,000 to 500,000 distinct CDR3 sequences, less than 20% of them singletons. This receptor was taken from a man in his fifties in good health. Sequencing was performed on naive T cells sorted from blood. The chain recombines TRBV6-5 with TRBJ1-2; TRBD1 is a possible D gene (6 bases). The CDR3 bases are TGTGCCAGCAGTTACCCGACAGGAACCTATGGCTACACCTTC. It specifies CASSYPTGTYGYTF.